These T cell receptor beta chains were read from a single sample in a study of T-cell reconstitution after alpha-beta-depleted transplantation in children. TCRdb called the PCR reads again in MiXCR, with one record for every CDR3 protein. The table shows about 500,000 distinct CDR3 sequences, with roughly 33% occurring only once. The input for sequencing was PBMCs from the stem cell graft donor, taken from the stem cell graft. Receptor source: a human donor who donated a stem cell graft to a child with aplastic anemia. The CDR3 runs from the conserved cysteine through the conserved F or W. D genes are given only for firm matches. Size tells how often a clone was seen (once, few, many) or the class of an expanded clone, and some rows leave it out.

v_gene: TRBV29-1
d_gene: NA
len: 15
abundance: few
j_gene: TRBJ1-2
CDR3nt: TGCAGCGTTGAAGAAGGACGGGAGCATAACTATGGCTACACCTTC
CDR3aa: CSVEEGREHNYGYTF

v_gene: TRBV7-2
d_gene: NA
len: 14
abundance: NA
j_gene: TRBJ1-2
CDR3nt: TGTGCCAGCAGCTTACCCCTTCCAGGCTATGGCTACACCTTC
CDR3aa: CASSLPLPGYGYTF

v_gene: TRBV6-2/TRBV6-3
d_gene: NA
len: 15
abundance: NA
j_gene: TRBJ1-1
CDR3nt: TGTGCCAGCAGTTACAGGATGGGAGGGGGCACTGAAGCTTTCTTT
CDR3aa: CASSYRMGGGTEAFF

v_gene: TRBV12-3/TRBV12-4
d_gene: TRBD1
len: 13
abundance: NA
j_gene: TRBJ2-7
CDR3nt: TGTGCCAGCAGCCCTCAGGGGGCAGGGGAGCAGTACTTC
CDR3aa: CASSPQGAGEQYF

v_gene: TRBV7-9
d_gene: NA
len: 13
abundance: few
j_gene: TRBJ2-4
CDR3nt: TGTGCCAGCAGCCCCAGCGAGATAAACATTCAGTACTTC
CDR3aa: CASSPSEINIQYF

v_gene: TRBV5-1
d_gene: TRBD1
len: 14
abundance: NA
j_gene: TRBJ2-3
CDR3nt: TGCGCCAGCAGCCCGAGACAGGGTTGGGATACGCAGTATTTT
CDR3aa: CASSPRQGWDTQYF

v_gene: TRBV5-1
d_gene: NA
len: 12
abundance: NA
j_gene: TRBJ2-5
CDR3nt: TGCGCCAGCAGCCTCGGGGAACAGACCCAGTACTTC
CDR3aa: CASSLGEQTQYF

v_gene: TRBV12-3/TRBV12-4
d_gene: NA
len: 12
abundance: NA
j_gene: TRBJ1-5
CDR3nt: TGTGCCAGCAGCGATAGCAATCAGCCCCAGCATTTT
CDR3aa: CASSDSNQPQHF

v_gene: TRBV29-1
d_gene: NA
len: 15
abundance: NA
j_gene: TRBJ1-1
CDR3nt: TGCAGCGTTCTAGTACCACGGCTAATGAACACTGAAGCTTTCTTT
CDR3aa: CSVLVPRLMNTEAFF

v_gene: TRBV5-4
d_gene: TRBD2
len: 17
abundance: few
j_gene: TRBJ2-5
CDR3nt: TGTGCCAGCAGCTTGTACCTCGGGACTAGCGGCCAAGAGACCCAGTACTTC
CDR3aa: CASSLYLGTSGQETQYF

v_gene: TRBV7-8
d_gene: TRBD1
len: 19
abundance: few
j_gene: TRBJ1-6
CDR3nt: TGTGCCAGCACCACCTCGGGGGGGGCTGAGGACAGGGGTCTATCACCCCTCCACTTT
CDR3aa: CASTTSGGAEDRGLSPLHF

v_gene: TRBV12-3/TRBV12-4
d_gene: NA
len: 14
abundance: few
j_gene: TRBJ1-1
CDR3nt: TGTGCCAGCAGTTTAACGGCAGGGGCGACTGAAGCTTTCTTT
CDR3aa: CASSLTAGATEAFF

v_gene: TRBV4-1
d_gene: TRBD1
len: 15
abundance: NA
j_gene: TRBJ2-5
CDR3nt: TGCGCCAGCAGCCAAAGGACAGGGCTCCAAGAGACCCAGTACTTC
CDR3aa: CASSQRTGLQETQYF

v_gene: TRBV7-9
d_gene: NA
len: 15
abundance: NA
j_gene: TRBJ2-3
CDR3nt: TGTGCCAGCAGCTGGGGTCTTCAACCTGCAGATACGCAGTATTTT
CDR3aa: CASSWGLQPADTQYF

v_gene: TRBV11-2
d_gene: TRBD1
len: 17
abundance: NA
j_gene: TRBJ1-6
CDR3nt: TGTGCCAGCAGCGGCCGGGACAGGGAATCCGTTAATTCACCCCTCCACTTT
CDR3aa: CASSGRDRESVNSPLHF

v_gene: TRBV20-1
d_gene: NA
len: 12
abundance: once
j_gene: TRBJ2-1
CDR3nt: TGCAGTGCGAGGACATACTACAATGAGCAGTTCTTC
CDR3aa: CSARTYYNEQFF

v_gene: TRBV6-1
d_gene: NA
len: 13
abundance: few
j_gene: TRBJ1-1
CDR3nt: TGTGCCAGCAGGCAATTGGGGTCGCCTGAAGCTTTCTTT
CDR3aa: CASRQLGSPEAFF

v_gene: TRBV4-3
d_gene: TRBD2
len: 15
abundance: NA
j_gene: TRBJ2-7
CDR3nt: TGCGCCAGCAGCCAAGAGGGAGGGCTGATCTACGAGCAGTACTTC
CDR3aa: CASSQEGGLIYEQYF

v_gene: TRBV20-1
d_gene: TRBD2
len: 15
abundance: few
j_gene: TRBJ2-3
CDR3nt: TGCAGTGCTAGCGTTCTAGCGGACCACACAGATACGCAGTATTTT
CDR3aa: CSASVLADHTDTQYF

v_gene: TRBV12-3/TRBV12-4
d_gene: NA
len: 14
abundance: NA
j_gene: TRBJ1-5
CDR3nt: TGTGCCAGCAGTTTGGCCACACAGAATCAGCCCCAGCATTTT
CDR3aa: CASSLATQNQPQHF

v_gene: TRBV12-3/TRBV12-4
d_gene: TRBD2
len: 16
abundance: NA
j_gene: TRBJ2-1
CDR3nt: TGTGCCAGCAGTCGGACTAGCGGGAACTCCTACAATGAGCAGTTCTTC
CDR3aa: CASSRTSGNSYNEQFF

v_gene: TRBV29-1
d_gene: NA
len: 15
abundance: NA
j_gene: TRBJ1-1
CDR3nt: TGCAGCGTTGTATCTCTCTGGGGGGCGAACACTGAAGCTTTCTTT
CDR3aa: CSVVSLWGANTEAFF

v_gene: TRBV19
d_gene: NA
len: 14
abundance: NA
j_gene: TRBJ2-3
CDR3nt: TGTGCCAGTAGTGGGTATGTAAGAGCGGATACGCAGTATTTT
CDR3aa: CASSGYVRADTQYF

v_gene: TRBV7-2
d_gene: TRBD2
len: 16
abundance: NA
j_gene: TRBJ2-1
CDR3nt: TGTGCCAGCAGCTTAGGGCAAGCGGGAGGTGACAATGAGCAGTTCTTC
CDR3aa: CASSLGQAGGDNEQFF

v_gene: TRBV6-2/TRBV6-3
d_gene: NA
len: 15
abundance: NA
j_gene: TRBJ1-5
CDR3nt: TGTGCCAGCAGTTCCACAGGGAACCGCAATCAGCCCCAGCATTTT
CDR3aa: CASSSTGNRNQPQHF

v_gene: TRBV19
d_gene: NA
len: 13
abundance: NA
j_gene: TRBJ2-1
CDR3nt: TGTGCCAGTAGTAATCCTCAGCGCAATGAGCAGTTCTTC
CDR3aa: CASSNPQRNEQFF

v_gene: TRBV12-3/TRBV12-4
d_gene: TRBD1
len: 14
abundance: few
j_gene: TRBJ2-2
CDR3nt: TGTGCCAGCAGTCCGGGACAGGGAAGCCGGGAGCTGTTTTTT
CDR3aa: CASSPGQGSRELFF

v_gene: TRBV7-2
d_gene: NA
len: 16
abundance: few
j_gene: TRBJ2-7
CDR3nt: TGTGCCAGCAGCGGAACGAGGACGGGGAGCTCCTACGAGCAGTACTTC
CDR3aa: CASSGTRTGSSYEQYF

v_gene: TRBV6-5
d_gene: NA
len: 14
abundance: once
j_gene: TRBJ2-3
CDR3nt: TGTGCCAGCAGTATCGACTCGGGAGTGGGTACGCAGTATTTT
CDR3aa: CASSIDSGVGTQYF

v_gene: TRBV6-1
d_gene: TRBD1
len: 14
abundance: few
j_gene: TRBJ2-5
CDR3nt: TGTGCCAGCAGGCCTCCGGGACAGCGGGAGACCCAGTACTTC
CDR3aa: CASRPPGQRETQYF

v_gene: TRBV28
d_gene: TRBD1
len: 16
abundance: few
j_gene: TRBJ2-2
CDR3nt: TGTGCCAGCAGACCCACCGGGACAGGGAACACCGGGGAGCTGTTTTTT
CDR3aa: CASRPTGTGNTGELFF

v_gene: TRBV20-1
d_gene: TRBD1
len: 15
abundance: NA
j_gene: TRBJ1-5
CDR3nt: TGCAGTGCTGCTGCCGGGACAGGGGGCAATCAGCCCCAGCATTTT
CDR3aa: CSAAAGTGGNQPQHF

v_gene: TRBV7-9
d_gene: TRBD2
len: 16
abundance: few
j_gene: TRBJ2-1
CDR3nt: TGTGCCAGCAGCTTAGCGGTAGCGGGGAACTACAATGAGCAGTTCTTC
CDR3aa: CASSLAVAGNYNEQFF

v_gene: TRBV20-1
d_gene: NA
len: 10
abundance: few
j_gene: TRBJ2-1
CDR3nt: TGCAGTGCTAGTCTGGGTGAGCAGTTCTTC
CDR3aa: CSASLGEQFF

v_gene: TRBV5-1
d_gene: TRBD1
len: 17
abundance: NA
j_gene: TRBJ1-1
CDR3nt: TGCGCCAGCAGCTTAAATCCAGGGGGCACCTCCTACAGTGAAGCTTTCTTT
CDR3aa: CASSLNPGGTSYSEAFF

v_gene: TRBV12-3/TRBV12-4
d_gene: TRBD1
len: 13
abundance: few
j_gene: TRBJ1-2
CDR3nt: TGTGCCAGCAGTCCCGACAGGGGTGCTGGCTACACCTTC
CDR3aa: CASSPDRGAGYTF

v_gene: TRBV7-8
d_gene: NA
len: 15
abundance: few
j_gene: TRBJ2-1
CDR3nt: TGTGCCAGCAGCTTAAGGCAGGGCCTGGGCAATGAGCAGTTCTTC
CDR3aa: CASSLRQGLGNEQFF

v_gene: TRBV28
d_gene: TRBD1
len: 18
abundance: NA
j_gene: TRBJ1-1
CDR3nt: TGTGCCAGCAGTTTATCACTAATTCCCGACAGGGTACGCACTGAAGCTTTCTTT
CDR3aa: CASSLSLIPDRVRTEAFF

v_gene: TRBV7-2
d_gene: NA
len: 16
abundance: NA
j_gene: TRBJ1-4
CDR3nt: TGTGCCAGCAGCTTAGAATGGACCGCAACTAATGAAAAACTGTTTTTT
CDR3aa: CASSLEWTATNEKLFF

v_gene: TRBV12-3/TRBV12-4
d_gene: NA
len: 17
abundance: NA
j_gene: TRBJ2-3
CDR3nt: TGTGCCAGCAGTCTCAGGGGGGGCCTCGCTAGCACAGATACGCAGTATTTT
CDR3aa: CASSLRGGLASTDTQYF

v_gene: TRBV5-1
d_gene: TRBD2
len: 15
abundance: few
j_gene: TRBJ2-1
CDR3nt: TGCGCCAGCAGCTTGGGGGCGGGAGCCTACAATGAGCAGTTCTTC
CDR3aa: CASSLGAGAYNEQFF